The rows below give T cell receptor beta chains drawn from one sample of a study of metastatic and nonmetastatic thyroid tumors. TCRdb redid the clone calls on the PCR reads using MiXCR. Of about 16,000 clones in the sample, around an eighth were seen once. Material: tumor tissue. These receptors all stem from a female donor with papillary thyroid cancer or a benign thyroid nodule (not recorded which). Some clones in this sample may be carry-over from other donors' samples. The CDR3 runs from the conserved cysteine through the conserved F or W. D genes are given only for firm matches. The size of a clone is reported for some rows only, either as once, few or many, or as a class for expanded clones.

clone_size,j_call,d_call,v_call,cdr3_nt,cdr3_aa
many,TRBJ2-7,TRBD2,TRBV29-1,TGCAGCGTTGAAGCTCCCTGGACTAGCGAAATTTCCGAGCAGTACTTC,CSVEAPWTSEISEQYF
-,TRBJ1-2,TRBD1,TRBV5-6,TGTGCCAGCAGCTTGGCCACCAGGACAGGGGTAGGGGGCTACACCTTC,CASSLATRTGVGGYTF
-,TRBJ2-7,-,TRBV6-1,TGTGCCAGCAGTCAGCGGAGCGAGCAGTACTTC,CASSQRSEQYF
many,TRBJ2-1,-,TRBV10-2,TGCGCCAGCAGGGTAGCGTACGTGAATGAGCAGTTCTTC,CASRVAYVNEQFF
medium-sized,TRBJ1-6,-,TRBV9,TGTGCCAGCGGCCACAGGGTAGATAATTCACCCCTCCACTTT,CASGHRVDNSPLHF
-,TRBJ2-7,TRBD1,TRBV20-1,TGCAGTGCTAGGGACAGGGGGTTGTCCTACGAGCAGTACTTC,CSARDRGLSYEQYF
many,TRBJ1-6,-,TRBV5-1,TGCGCCAGCAGCTTGCTAGGGTATCAGAATTCACCCCTCCACTTT,CASSLLGYQNSPLHF
many,TRBJ2-5,TRBD1,TRBV5-1,TGCGCCAGCAGCCTAAGACAGGGTCGGGAAGAGACCCAGTACTTC,CASSLRQGREETQYF
many,TRBJ1-2,-,TRBV9,TGTGCCAGCAGCACCTCCGGGGGGGACTATGGCTACACCTTC,CASSTSGGDYGYTF
many,TRBJ2-5,-,TRBV20-1,TGCAGTGCGGGAGAGACAGGTTTGGAGACCCAGTACTTC,CSAGETGLETQYF
-,TRBJ1-1,-,TRBV5-1,TGCGCCAGCAGCGCTGGGAGGGGGACTGAAGCTTTCTTT,CASSAGRGTEAFF
many,TRBJ2-1,TRBD2,TRBV2,TGTGCCAGCAGGGGCCCCGTGGGGGGGAGCGCCTACAATGAGCAGTTCTTC,CASRGPVGGSAYNEQFF
many,TRBJ1-2,-,TRBV7-9,TGTGCCAGCAGCTTAGTCGGGGAAGGCTACACCTTC,CASSLVGEGYTF
-,TRBJ1-5,-,TRBV27,TGTGCCAGCAGCCCCGACGGGGACCACCATCAGCCCCAGGATTTT,CASSPDGDHHQPQDF
-,TRBJ1-6,TRBD1,TRBV2,TGTGCCAGCAGTGAAACAGGGGGATATTCACCCCTCCACTTT,CASSETGGYSPLHF
many,TRBJ2-7,-,TRBV25-1,TGTGCCAGCAGTGGGACCTCTGGACGGAGATCCCAGGGGGGTCGATACGAGCAGTACTTC,CASSGTSGRRSQGGRYEQYF
many,TRBJ1-5,-,TRBV19,TGTGCCAGTGGTCCTATAAGGGGGACCACGGATAGCAATCAGCCCCAGCATTTT,CASGPIRGTTDSNQPQHF
medium-sized,TRBJ2-2,-,TRBV11-2,TGTGCCAGCAGCTTAGATAGGGCGGGGAACACCGGGGAGCTGTTTTTT,CASSLDRAGNTGELFF
many,TRBJ2-2,-,TRBV7-2,TGTGCCAGCAGCGCCTTTGAGAGGGGGGGGACCGGGGAGCTGTTTTTT,CASSAFERGGTGELFF
many,TRBJ1-1,TRBD1,TRBV19,TGTGCCAGTAGTCCCGGAGGGACAGCTGTGACTGAAGCTTTCTTT,CASSPGGTAVTEAFF
-,TRBJ1-5,-,TRBV2,TGTGCCAGCAGGGTAGGACGGCGGGAAAATCAGCCCCAGCATTTT,CASRVGRRENQPQHF
many,TRBJ2-3,TRBD2,TRBV7-2,TGTGCCAGCAGCCTGGGACTAGAATACCACGATACGCAGTATTTT,CASSLGLEYHDTQYF
medium-sized,TRBJ2-1,-,TRBV6-1,TGTGCCAGCAGCGACTTAGCCTACAATGAGCAGTTCTTC,CASSDLAYNEQFF
many,TRBJ2-5,TRBD2,TRBV18,TGTGCCAGCTCAAGGGGACTAGAACTGCAAGAGACCCAGTACTTC,CASSRGLELQETQYF
many,TRBJ2-7,-,TRBV5-1,TGCGCCAGCAGCTTGAGACATGGGGCCGCCTACGAGCAGTACTTC,CASSLRHGAAYEQYF
few,TRBJ2-7,-,TRBV6-2/TRBV6-3,TGTGCCAGCTGGGTACAGGGATCGAGCGGGCAGTACTTC,CASWVQGSSGQYF
many,TRBJ2-6,TRBD1,TRBV20-1,TGCAGTGCTAGAGCAGGGGGCGCCAACGTCCTGACTTTC,CSARAGGANVLTF
many,TRBJ2-7,TRBD1,TRBV2,TGTGCCAGCAAACCGGGACAGGGCTGGAGCGAGCAGTACTTC,CASKPGQGWSEQYF
many,TRBJ1-2,-,TRBV29-1,TGCAGCGTCTGGTCAGGGATCGGCTATGGCTACACCTTC,CSVWSGIGYGYTF
once,TRBJ2-6,-,TRBV4-1,TGCGCCATCAGCCGGGCGGGGACCTCCCCTGGGGCCAACGTCCTGACTTTC,CAISRAGTSPGANVLTF
many,TRBJ1-4,-,TRBV20-1,TGCAGTGGACAACGGGGAAAGAATGAAAAACTGTTTTTT,CSGQRGKNEKLFF
many,TRBJ2-5,-,TRBV4-2,TGTGCCAGCAGCCAAGCGCACGGGACGCAAGAGACCCAGTACTTC,CASSQAHGTQETQYF